This T cell receptor (beta chain) was obtained from a study of T-cell memory formation after mild COVID-19. TCRdb re-called the 5' RACE reads through MiXCR, storing one row per CDR3 protein. The sample lists a few hundred thousand distinct CDR3 sequences, roughly an eighth occurring once. In germline, CDR1 is SEHNR, CDR2 FQNEAQ (reference sequence). The CDR3 consists of 12 residues. The ends were cut back, 11 bases at V and 5 bases at J, with 14 bases in the middle. Findings and limits, study-wide: Contracting clones, day 15 to 85, had balanced CD4/CD8, and later expanders favored CD4+.

This clonotype has more than one count but fewer than ten. Its specificity is not known. The specimen sequenced was PBMCs or a T cell subset sorted from them (not recorded which). This receptor was taken from a man in his late teens or twenties who had mild COVID-19 (a few samples of this study predate the infection). Cell type and time point are not known. The chain combines TRBV7-9 with TRBJ2-3; D unresolved. CDR3 protein: CAAMAVGDTQYF. As DNA, the CDR3 is TGTGCCGCCATGGCCGTCGGAGATACGCAGTATTTT.